The 23 T cell receptor beta chains below were found in one sample sequenced in a study of blood T cell repertoires in COVID-19 (dated by TCRdb to the early 2020s). The library was prepared using the immunoSEQ multiplex PCR assay. TCRdb obtained this table from immuneACCESS and retained in-frame rearrangements with V and J assigned. These tables miss some clones; where compared with another copy, unresolved V genes account for less than half of the shortfall, and the remainder is unexplained. The sample has some 160,000 clones on record, just under 80% of them singletons. Approximately 7% of the sample belongs to the ten largest clones. Sequencing was done on a sample of peripheral blood. The receptors here all came from a man in his 70s with active or convalescent COVID-19.

V is TRBV6-5 and J is TRBJ1-2, with 7 bases fitting TRBD1. V shed 6 bases, J shed 7 bases, and the junction held 11 bases outside the gene matches. The length of the CDR3 is 14 residues. Germline CDR1 reads MNHEY; CDR2 reads SVGAGI. DNA for the CDR3: TGTGCCAGCAGCCGCCGGGACAGATTTGTTGGCTACACCTTC. Protein product: CASSRRDRFVGYTF.

The genes are TRBV19 and TRBJ2-4, with a tentative D call TRBD2 (7 bases). CDR3 length equals 16 residues. Germline values: CDR1 LNHDA, CDR2 SQIVND (reference sequence). V shed 9 bases and J shed 6 bases, with 24 bases lying between them. The CDR3 is CASSPTRGGGINIQYF. CDR3 coding DNA: TGTGCCAGCTCTCCTACGCGGGGAGGGGGGATAAACATTCAGTACTTC.

The V and J genes are TRBV5-6 and TRBJ2-7; the D is unclear. V lost 0 bases and J 6 bases, leaving 7 bases between the germline ends. This CDR3 comprises 12 residues. Germline V CDR1 and CDR2: SGHDT, YYEEEE. CDR3 in amino acids: CASSLASGEQYF. Here the CDR3 DNA reads TGTGCCAGCAGCTTGGCCAGTGGCGAGCAGTACTTC.

The chain carries TRBV12-5 and TRBJ1-6; D perhaps matches TRBD1 (5 bases). CDR1 is LGHNT and CDR2 is FRNRAP in the germline V gene. V was clipped by 0 bases and J by 5 bases, with 14 bases between them. This CDR3 comprises 17 residues. CDR3 bases: TGTGCTAGTGGTTTGGTAACCCCCCCAGGGAATAATTCACCCCTCCACTTT. Its translation is CASGLVTPPGNNSPLHF.

The sample holds a few counts of this clone. The chain is built from TRBV7-9 and TRBJ2-3, with 7 bases fitting TRBD2. Per germline, CDR1 SEHNR and CDR2 FQNEAQ (reference sequence). Germline trimming cut 4 bases from V and 0 bases from J; bases unmatched to any gene: 13. There are 18 residues in the CDR3. Here the CDR3 reads CASSYGLVNGYSTDTQYF. The CDR3 bases are TGTGCCAGCAGCTATGGACTAGTAAATGGCTATAGCACAGATACGCAGTATTTT.

The chain carries TRBV10-3 and TRBJ2-7; D is perhaps TRBD2 (5 bases). CDR1 is ENHRY and CDR2 is SYGVKD in the germline V gene. The CDR3 is 17 residues long. Trimming took off 6 bases at V and 3 bases at J, with 24 bases between the two ends. The CDR3 reads CAISARTYLRGSYEQYF. The CDR3 nucleotides are TGTGCCATCAGCGCTCGGACTTATCTCCGTGGGAGCTACGAGCAGTACTTC.

This rearrangement joins TRBV6-1 to TRBJ1-3; possibly TRBD1 for D (6 bases). CDR1 and CDR2 from the germline V gene are MNHNS and SASEGT. Trimming cost V 3 bases and J 4 bases, with 10 bases left between them. The CDR3 is made up of 14 amino acids. Here the CDR3 DNA reads TGTGCCAGCAGTGACAGGGGCTTAGGAAACACCATATATTTT. This codes for CASSDRGLGNTIYF.

There are a few counts of this clone. V usage is TRBV12-3 or TRBV12-4 and J usage is TRBJ2-1; unclear D gene. Trimming took 8 bases from V and 2 from J, leaving 4 bases between them. This CDR3 spans 11 amino acids. CDR3 residues: CASAAYNEQFF. CDR3 in DNA: TGTGCCAGCGCAGCCTACAATGAGCAGTTCTTC.

V gene TRBV5-1 combines with J gene TRBJ1-3; D might be TRBD1 (5 bases). The germline V and J ends were trimmed by 4 bases and 8 bases, with 19 bases remaining between them. The CDR3 runs 15 residues. From germline, CDR1 is SGHRS and CDR2 YFSETQ. In DNA, the CDR3 is TGCGCCAGCAGCGGAGGGGTCGCGGGGGAAGACACCATATATTTT. Translated: CASSGGVAGEDTIYF. Together with reference TRBV5-1 and TRBJ1-3, the CDR3 gives the full variable domain: KAGVTQTPRYLIKTRGQQVTLSCSPISGHRSVSWYQQTPGQGLQFLFEYFSETQRNKGNFPGRFSGRQFSNSRSEMNVSTLELGDSALYLCASSGGVAGEDTIYFGEGSWLTVV.

V gene TRBV3-1 (or the pseudogene TRBV3-2) combines with J gene TRBJ1-2; no definite D call. The CDR3 contains 13 residues. CDR1 and CDR2 from the germline V gene are LGHDT and YNNKEL (reference sequence). Trimming stripped 2 bases from V and 4 bases from J, with 8 bases between. CDR3 nucleotides: TGTGCCAGCAGCCAATTTCTATCCTATGGCTACACCTTC. Translating it yields CASSQFLSYGYTF.

J is TRBJ1-3 and V is TRBV4-1; no clear D gene. Germline V lookup: CDR1 MGHRA, CDR2 YSYEKL. Trimming removed 0 bases from V and 0 bases from J, with 12 bases in between. The CDR3 spans 17 residues. The CDR3 reads CASSQDSRLYSGNTIYF. In nucleotides, the CDR3 is TGCGCCAGCAGCCAAGATAGCCGGCTTTACTCTGGAAACACCATATATTTT.

This clone was picked up a small number of times. This chain uses TRBV27 with TRBJ1-5; D gene unclear. Trimming cost V 5 bases and J 6 bases, with 17 bases left between them. CDR1 is MNHEY and CDR2 is SMNVEV in the germline V gene (reference sequence). The CDR3 runs to 15 residues. The CDR3 reads CASSGEGRFVQPQHF. In nucleotides, the CDR3 is TGTGCCAGCAGTGGGGAGGGTAGGTTTGTTCAGCCCCAGCATTTT.

This chain joins TRBV5-8 and TRBJ2-1; D is perhaps TRBD1 (5 bases). Germline-derived CDR1 and CDR2 are SGHTS and YDEGEE. The V gene lost 5 bases and the J gene lost 2 bases, with 14 bases spanning the gap. This CDR3 has 15 amino acids. The CDR3 spells CASSKPQGPYNEQFF. CDR3 bases: TGTGCCAGCAGTAAACCTCAGGGTCCCTACAATGAGCAGTTCTTC.

The chain carries TRBV6-5 and TRBJ2-5; perhaps TRBD1 as D (5 bases). The CDR3 has 11 amino acids. Germline CDR1 reads MNHEY; CDR2 reads SVGAGI. V was trimmed by 8 bases and J by 5 bases, leaving 9 bases between them. CDR3 residues: CASGKGETQYF. The CDR3 DNA reads TGTGCCAGCGGCAAGGGGGAGACCCAGTACTTC.

This clone was detected once. The genes are TRBV18 and TRBJ1-5, with 8 bases lining up with TRBD1. Per the germline V gene, CDR1 is KGHSH and CDR2 is LQKENI. J gave up 6 bases and V 5 bases, and 9 bases lay outside the gene matches. This CDR3 is built from 15 residues. This CDR3 reads CASSSDRAVVQPQHF. CDR3 nucleotide sequence: TGTGCCAGCTCATCGGACAGGGCGGTAGTTCAGCCCCAGCATTTT. Together with reference TRBV18 and TRBJ1-5, the CDR3 gives the full variable domain: NAGVMQNPRHLVRRRGQEARLRCSPMKGHSHVYWYRQLPEEGLKFMVYLQKENIIDESGMPKERFSAEFPKEGPSILRIQQVVRGDSAAYFCASSSDRAVVQPQHFGDGTRLSIL.

This chain uses TRBV7-8 with TRBJ2-1; TRBD2 aligns across 8 bases. With 1 base clipped from V and 10 bases from J, the junction kept 12 bases outside the gene matches. This CDR3 has 16 amino acids. CDR1 and CDR2 (germline): SGHVS, FQNEAQ. The CDR3 region is CASSLGTGASGREQFF. CDR3 in DNA: TGTGCCAGCAGCTTAGGAACCGGGGCTAGCGGGCGGGAGCAGTTCTTC.

The rearrangement uses TRBV18 and TRBJ1-1, with TRBD1 identical over 11 bases. The germline V gene encodes CDR1 KGHSH and CDR2 LQKENI. J was trimmed by 3 bases and V by 5 bases; bases with no gene match: 2. The CDR3 extends over 14 amino acids. The CDR3 DNA follows: TGTGCCAGCTCAAAGGGACAGGGGGACACTGAAGCTTTCTTT. The encoded protein is CASSKGQGDTEAFF.

V gene TRBV9 combines with J gene TRBJ2-1, with 9 bases matching TRBD1. Per the germline V gene, CDR1 is SGDLS and CDR2 is YYNGEE. The CDR3 consists of 16 residues. V gave up 3 bases and J gave up 10 bases; unmatched junction bases: 14. The CDR3 bases are TGTGCCAGCAGCGGAACCTCCGGGACAGGGTCGGGAGAGCAGTTCTTC. Encoded protein: CASSGTSGTGSGEQFF.

V usage is TRBV12-3 or TRBV12-4 and J usage is TRBJ1-2, with D uncertain. This CDR3 region has 13 residues. V was clipped by 2 bases and J by 3 bases, with 7 bases between them. CDR3 loop: CASSLYGYYGYTF. In DNA, the CDR3 is TGTGCCAGCAGTTTATACGGGTACTATGGCTACACCTTC.

The CDR3 DNA is TGTGCCAGCAGCCAGCATGGGACAGCGGAGCAGTTCTTC. Protein sequence: CASSQHGTAEQFF. The V and J genes are TRBV3-1 (or the pseudogene TRBV3-2) and TRBJ2-1, with 7 bases that match TRBD1. CDR1 is LGHDT and CDR2 is YNNKEL in the germline V gene (reference sequence). V lost 3 bases, J lost 10 bases, and 6 bases stayed unmatched. The CDR3 is 13 residues long.

This clone came up once. CDR3 bases: TGTGCCTGGAGTGTACAGGTATATGAGCAGTTCTTC. Protein sequence: CAWSVQVYEQFF. The chain carries TRBV30 and TRBJ2-1, with D possibly TRBD1 on 5 matching bases. Per the germline V gene, CDR1 is GTSNPN and CDR2 is SVGIG (reference sequence). With 0 bases removed from V and 8 bases from J, the gap between germline ends came to 8 bases. This CDR3 spans 12 amino acids.

V usage is TRBV27 and J usage is TRBJ2-7; 7 nucleotides match TRBD1. Trimming took 6 bases from V and 1 from J; bases not matched to a gene: 3. The CDR3 contains 13 residues. Germline values: CDR1 MNHEY, CDR2 SMNVEV (reference sequence). The CDR3 DNA reads TGTGCCAGCAGGCGACAGGGATCCTACGAGCAGTACTTC. Translating it yields CASRRQGSYEQYF.

V and J are TRBV27 and TRBJ2-5, with 8 bases lining up with TRBD2. Germline assignment: CDR1 MNHEY and CDR2 SMNVEV (reference sequence). J gave up 3 bases and V 4 bases, and 13 bases lay outside the gene matches. The CDR3 runs to 17 residues. In DNA, the CDR3 is TGTGCCAGCAGTTCACGATGGGTAGCGGGGACCAAAGAGACCCAGTACTTC. It yields the protein CASSSRWVAGTKETQYF.